What follows are 11 T cell receptor beta chains derived from one specimen sequenced in a study of blood T cells in healthy people across ages. The use of a sample-barcoded 5' primer and a J-beta primer mix characterized a second PCR of about 6 to 11 cycles. A single record per CDR3 protein comes from TCRdb applying MiXCR to the 5' RACE reads. The sample has hundreds of thousands of distinct CDR3 sequences; 40% to 45% are singletons. Sequencing was done on a sample of blood. The receptors come from a man older than 75 in good health.

There are many counts of this clonotype. The DNA of the CDR3 is TGCAGTGCTAGAGAGAGGGGGGGAACCGCCCACAATGAGCAGTTCTTC. It translates to CSARERGGTAHNEQFF. The gene calls are TRBV20-1 and TRBJ2-1; D perhaps matches TRBD2 (7 bases). Trimming took off 0 bases at V and 5 bases at J, with 17 bases between the two ends. The CDR3 contains 16 residues. The germline V gene encodes CDR1 DFQATT and CDR2 SNEGSKA (reference sequence).

V and J are TRBV4-2 and TRBJ2-2; 10 nucleotides match TRBD2. The CDR3 has 18 amino acids. The ends lost 0 bases at V and 0 bases at J; junction bases unmatched: 4. Germline-derived CDR1 and CDR2 are LGHNA and YNFKEQ. The CDR3 bases are TGTGCCAGCAGCCAAGATCGAGCGGGAGGGGCGAACACCGGGGAGCTGTTTTTT. It is translated as CASSQDRAGGANTGELFF.

This clonotype came up once. A much larger clone is a single base away; this may be a read error. This chain joins TRBV7-2 and TRBJ2-6, with D possibly being TRBD2 (6 bases). The germline CDR1 and CDR2 sequences are SGHTA and FQGNSA. The V gene lost 2 bases and the J gene lost 4 bases, with 12 bases spanning the gap. There are 16 residues in the CDR3. The CDR3 sequence: CASSLQSGFGANVLTF. CDR3 sequence (DNA): TGTGCCAGCAGCTTACAGAGCGGGTTCGGGGCCAACGTCCTGACTTTC.

On this clonotype: A much bigger clone sits one base away, suggesting this may be a read error. The chain couples TRBV7-2 to TRBJ2-3; D might be TRBD1 (5 bases). CDR3 length: 13 residues. Germline V gene sequence: CDR1 SGHTA, CDR2 FQGNSA. CDR3 residues: CASKQDITDAQYF. In nucleotides, the CDR3 is TGTGCCAGCAAGCAGGACATCACAGATGCGCAGTATTTT. The complete variable domain, with remaining parts taken from reference TRBV7-2 and TRBJ2-3, reads GAGVSQSPSNKVTEKGKDVELRCDPISGHTALYWYRQSLGQGLEFLIYFQGNSAPDKSGLPSDRFSAERTGGSVSTLTIQRTQQEDSAVYLCASKQDITDAQYFGPGTRLTVL.

V and J are TRBV6-2 or TRBV6-3 and TRBJ2-7; no clear D. The DNA end is a closer match to TRBJ2-5, so the J assignment may be wrong. The CDR3 runs to 11 residues. The V gene's germline CDR1 is MNHEY and CDR2 SVGEGT. The CDR3 spells CASSRRQTQYF. DNA for the CDR3: TGTGCCAGCAGTCGACGACAGACCCAGTACTTC.

This clonotype was counted a few times. This chain links TRBV20-1 with TRBJ2-5; TRBD2 aligns across 7 bases. CDR3 length equals 15 residues. V trimming: 6 bases; J trimming: 4 bases; junction bases outside the gene matches: 14. Germline V gene data show CDR1 as DFQATT and CDR2 as SNEGSKA (reference sequence). CDR3 sequence (DNA): TGCAGTGCACAACCCGGCCGGACTAGTGCAGAGACCCAGTACTTC. Translation gives CSAQPGRTSAETQYF.

The V call is TRBV7-2, the J call TRBJ2-7, with TRBD2 identical over 8 bases. V was pared by 5 bases and J by 3 bases, with 9 bases of the junction left unmatched. Germline CDR1 is SGHTA and CDR2 is FQGNSA. The length of the CDR3 is 15 residues. The DNA for the CDR3 is TGTGCCAGCAGCAATAGAGCGGGGGTCGACTACGAGCAGTACTTC. Amino acid sequence: CASSNRAGVDYEQYF.

Only a few counts were recorded for this clonotype. The chain recombines TRBV3-1 with TRBJ2-7; D could derive from TRBD1 or TRBD2 (5 bases each). Looked up from germline, CDR1 is LGHDT and CDR2 is YNNKEL (reference sequence). The V end was cut by 2 bases, the J end by 2 bases, with 13 bases between. The CDR3 covers 15 residues. Written as DNA, the CDR3 is TGTGCCAGCAGCCAATTTGGGGACCCGGCCTACGAGCAGTACTTC. Its translation: CASSQFGDPAYEQYF.

This clonotype was found once. The chain employs TRBV4-2 and TRBJ2-1, with D possibly being TRBD2 (5 bases). This CDR3 has 15 amino acids. V was clipped by 1 base and J by 6 bases, with 13 bases between them. The germline V gene encodes CDR1 LGHNA and CDR2 YNFKEQ. CDR3 DNA sequence: TGTGCCAGCAGCCAAGTCGGGGAGTCCCTCAATGAGCAGTTCTTC. Its translation: CASSQVGESLNEQFF.

The chain couples TRBV7-2 to TRBJ2-4; a weak D match, TRBD1 (6 bases). V was trimmed by 1 base and J by 9 bases, leaving 13 bases between them. The germline V gene encodes CDR1 SGHTA and CDR2 FQGNSA. The CDR3 consists of 14 residues. The CDR3 loop reads CASSLEGTRGIQYF. The CDR3 nucleotides read TGTGCCAGCAGCTTAGAAGGGACAAGGGGCATTCAGTACTTC.

The CDR3 is CASNSPELAVDNEQFF. CDR3 DNA: TGTGCCAGCAACTCGCCCGAACTAGCGGTAGACAATGAGCAGTTCTTC. The chain links TRBV7-2 to TRBJ2-1; the match to TRBD2 covers 8 bases. V was pared by 7 bases and J by 5 bases, with 13 bases of the junction left unmatched. The CDR3 sequence is 16 residues long. Per germline, CDR1 SGHTA and CDR2 FQGNSA.